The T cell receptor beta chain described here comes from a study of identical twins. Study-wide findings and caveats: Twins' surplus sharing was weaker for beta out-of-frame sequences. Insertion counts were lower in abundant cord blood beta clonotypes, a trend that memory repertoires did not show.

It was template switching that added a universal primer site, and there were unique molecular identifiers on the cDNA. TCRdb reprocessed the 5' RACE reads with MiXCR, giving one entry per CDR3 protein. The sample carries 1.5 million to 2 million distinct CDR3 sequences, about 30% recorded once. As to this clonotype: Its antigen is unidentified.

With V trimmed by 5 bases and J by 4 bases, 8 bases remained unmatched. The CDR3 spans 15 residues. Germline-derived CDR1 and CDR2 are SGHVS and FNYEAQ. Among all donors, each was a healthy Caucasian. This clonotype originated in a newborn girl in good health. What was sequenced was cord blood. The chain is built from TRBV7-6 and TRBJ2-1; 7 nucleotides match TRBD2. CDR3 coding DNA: TGTGCCAGCAGCCCACGGACTAGTTGGTACAATGAGCAGTTCTTC. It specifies CASSPRTSWYNEQFF.